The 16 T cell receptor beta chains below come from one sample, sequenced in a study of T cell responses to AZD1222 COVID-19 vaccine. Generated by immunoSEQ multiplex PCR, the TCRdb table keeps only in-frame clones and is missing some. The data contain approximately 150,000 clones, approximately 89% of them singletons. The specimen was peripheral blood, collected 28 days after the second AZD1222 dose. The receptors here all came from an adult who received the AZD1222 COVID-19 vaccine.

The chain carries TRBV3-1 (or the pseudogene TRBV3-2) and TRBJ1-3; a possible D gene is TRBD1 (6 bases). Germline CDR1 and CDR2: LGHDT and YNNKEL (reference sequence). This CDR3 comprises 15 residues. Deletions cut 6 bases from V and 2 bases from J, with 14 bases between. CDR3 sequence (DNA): TGTGCCAGCAGGCCTACAGGGTCGACTGGAAACACCATATATTTT. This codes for CASRPTGSTGNTIYF.

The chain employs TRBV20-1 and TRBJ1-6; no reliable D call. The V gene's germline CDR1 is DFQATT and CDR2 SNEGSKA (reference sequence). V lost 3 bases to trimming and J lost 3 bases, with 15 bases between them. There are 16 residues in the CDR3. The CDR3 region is CSASEPERFYNSPLHF. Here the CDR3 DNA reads TGCAGTGCTAGTGAACCGGAGAGGTTCTATAATTCACCCCTCCACTTT.

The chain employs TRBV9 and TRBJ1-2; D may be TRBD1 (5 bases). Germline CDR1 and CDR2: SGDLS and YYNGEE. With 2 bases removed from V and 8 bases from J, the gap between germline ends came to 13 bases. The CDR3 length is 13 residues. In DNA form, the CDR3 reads TGTGCCAGCAGCGTGGGGACTTGGAGGGGCTACACCTTC. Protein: CASSVGTWRGYTF.

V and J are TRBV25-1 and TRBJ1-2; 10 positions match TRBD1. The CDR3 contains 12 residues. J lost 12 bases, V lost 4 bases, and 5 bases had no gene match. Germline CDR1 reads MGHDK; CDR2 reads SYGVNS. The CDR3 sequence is CASSGPGQGNTF. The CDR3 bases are TGTGCCAGCAGTGGTCCGGGACAGGGGAACACCTTC.

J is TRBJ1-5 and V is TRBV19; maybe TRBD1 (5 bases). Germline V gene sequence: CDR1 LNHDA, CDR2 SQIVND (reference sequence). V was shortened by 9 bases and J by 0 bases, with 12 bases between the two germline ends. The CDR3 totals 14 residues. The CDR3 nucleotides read TGTGCCAGCGCGAGGGACTATAGCAATCAGCCCCAGCATTTT. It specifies CASARDYSNQPQHF.

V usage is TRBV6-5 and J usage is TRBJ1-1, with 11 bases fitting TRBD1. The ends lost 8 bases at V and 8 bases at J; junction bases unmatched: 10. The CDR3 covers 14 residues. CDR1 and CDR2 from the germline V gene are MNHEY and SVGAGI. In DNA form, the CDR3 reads TGTGCCAGCCAGAGTCAGGACAGGGGGCGAGAAGCTTTCTTT. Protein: CASQSQDRGREAFF.

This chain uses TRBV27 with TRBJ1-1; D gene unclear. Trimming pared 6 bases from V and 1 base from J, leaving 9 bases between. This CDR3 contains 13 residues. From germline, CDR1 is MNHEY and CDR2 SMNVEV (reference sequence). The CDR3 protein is CASSPRENTEAFF. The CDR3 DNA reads TGTGCCAGCAGCCCTAGAGAGAACACTGAAGCTTTCTTT.

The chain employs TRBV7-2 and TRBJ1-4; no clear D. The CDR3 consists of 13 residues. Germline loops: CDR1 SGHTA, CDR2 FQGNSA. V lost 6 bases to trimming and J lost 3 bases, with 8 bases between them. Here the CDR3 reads CASREVANEKLFF. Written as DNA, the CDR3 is TGTGCCAGCAGGGAGGTGGCTAATGAAAAACTGTTTTTT.

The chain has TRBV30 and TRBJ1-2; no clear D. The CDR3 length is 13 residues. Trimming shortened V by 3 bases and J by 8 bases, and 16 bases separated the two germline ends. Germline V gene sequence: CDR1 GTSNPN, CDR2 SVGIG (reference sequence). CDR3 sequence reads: CAWRGPTTGGYTF. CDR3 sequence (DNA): TGTGCCTGGAGGGGCCCTACTACGGGGGGCTACACCTTC. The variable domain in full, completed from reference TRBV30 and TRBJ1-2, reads SQTIHQWPATLVQPVGSPLSLECTVEGTSNPNLYWYRQAAGRGLQLLFYSVGIGQISSEVPQNLSASRPQDRQFILSSKKLLLSDSGFYLCAWRGPTTGGYTFGSGTRLTVV.

DNA of the CDR3: TGTGCCGGGGGGCAGGGAAAGGCTGAAAAACTGTTTTTT. It translates to CAGGQGKAEKLFF. The J gene is TRBJ1-4, the V gene TRBV28; D perhaps matches TRBD1 (6 bases). Per germline, CDR1 MDHEN and CDR2 SYDVKM. Trimming removed 11 bases from V and 7 bases from J, with 17 bases in between. CDR3 length: 13 residues.

The DNA for the CDR3 is TGTGCCAGCAGTAGACTCGGACCACTACAAGAGACCCAGTACTTC. It is translated as CASSRLGPLQETQYF. The V and J genes are TRBV6-6 and TRBJ2-5; D is unresolved. Germline lookup yields CDR1 MNHNY and CDR2 SVGAGI (reference sequence). The germline V and J ends were trimmed by 5 bases and 2 bases, with 15 bases remaining between them. The CDR3 runs 15 residues.

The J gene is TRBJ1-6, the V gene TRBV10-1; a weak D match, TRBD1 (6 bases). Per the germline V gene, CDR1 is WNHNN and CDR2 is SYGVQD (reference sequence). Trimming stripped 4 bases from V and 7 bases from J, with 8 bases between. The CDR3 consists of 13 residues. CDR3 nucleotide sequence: TGCGCCAGCAGTGCGGGGGGCAATTCACCCCTCCACTTT. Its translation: CASSAGGNSPLHF.

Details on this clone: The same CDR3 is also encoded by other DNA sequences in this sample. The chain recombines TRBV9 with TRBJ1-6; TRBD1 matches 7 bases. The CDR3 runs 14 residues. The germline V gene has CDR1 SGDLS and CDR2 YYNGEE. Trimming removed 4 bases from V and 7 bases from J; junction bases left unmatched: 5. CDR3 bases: TGTGCCAGCAGCCCCGGGACAGTGAATTCACCCCTCCACTTT. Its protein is CASSPGTVNSPLHF.

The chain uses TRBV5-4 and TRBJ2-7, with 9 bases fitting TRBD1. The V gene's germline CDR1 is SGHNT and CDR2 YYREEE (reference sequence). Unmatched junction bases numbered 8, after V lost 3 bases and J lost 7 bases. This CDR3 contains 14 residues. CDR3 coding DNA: TGTGCCAGCAGCTCTGGACAGGGGTCGTGGGAGCAGTACTTC. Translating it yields CASSSGQGSWEQYF.

The CDR3 reads CASSLSEGFRQGYTF. For the CDR3, the DNA is TGTGCCAGCTCACTAAGTGAAGGTTTTCGACAAGGCTACACCTTC. The V gene is TRBV18, the J gene TRBJ1-2; unclear D gene. Trimming removed 4 bases at V and 8 bases at J, with 20 bases between. Germline assignment: CDR1 KGHSH and CDR2 LQKENI. The CDR3 totals 15 residues. Drawing the rest from reference TRBV18 and TRBJ1-2, the complete variable domain is NAGVMQNPRHLVRRRGQEARLRCSPMKGHSHVYWYRQLPEEGLKFMVYLQKENIIDESGMPKERFSAEFPKEGPSILRIQQVVRGDSAAYFCASSLSEGFRQGYTFGSGTRLTVV.

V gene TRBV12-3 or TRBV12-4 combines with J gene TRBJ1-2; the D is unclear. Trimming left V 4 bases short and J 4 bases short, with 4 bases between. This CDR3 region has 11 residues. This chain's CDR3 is CASSSGYGYTF. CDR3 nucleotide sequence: TGTGCCAGCAGTTCGGGCTATGGCTACACCTTC.